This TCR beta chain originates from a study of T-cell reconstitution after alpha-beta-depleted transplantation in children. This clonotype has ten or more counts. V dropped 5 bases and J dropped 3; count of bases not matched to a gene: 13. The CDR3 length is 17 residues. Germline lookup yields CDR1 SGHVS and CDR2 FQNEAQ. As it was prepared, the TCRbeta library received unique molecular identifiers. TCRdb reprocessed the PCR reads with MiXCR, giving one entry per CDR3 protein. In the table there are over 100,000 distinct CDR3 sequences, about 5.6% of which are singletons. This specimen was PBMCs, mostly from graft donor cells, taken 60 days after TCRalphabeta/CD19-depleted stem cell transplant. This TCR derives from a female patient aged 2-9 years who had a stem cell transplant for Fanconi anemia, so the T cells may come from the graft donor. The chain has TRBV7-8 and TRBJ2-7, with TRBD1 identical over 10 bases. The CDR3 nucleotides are TGTGCCAGCAGCACCAGAACCGGGACAGGGGTATACTACGAGCAGTACTTC. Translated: CASSTRTGTGVYYEQYF.